Following are 27 T cell receptor beta chains from one sample sequenced in a study of T cell changes during pregnancy in multiple sclerosis. Generated by immunoSEQ multiplex PCR, the TCRdb table keeps only in-frame clones and is missing some. The repertoire holds more than 55,000 clones, approximately 90% seen once, with 1.5% to 2% in the top ten. The input for sequencing was peripheral blood, taken in the first trimester of pregnancy. Receptor source: a female donor in good health, enrolled as a control in a pregnancy study.

Here the CDR3 DNA reads TGTGCCAGCAGCCAAGATTTGAGCAATGAGCAGTTCTTC. It encodes CASSQDLSNEQFF. This chain connects TRBV14 to TRBJ2-1, with D hard to call. Trimming cost V 0 bases and J 6 bases, with 6 bases left between them. Germline CDR1 is SGHDN and CDR2 is FVKESK. The CDR3 is 13 amino acids.

The V and J genes are TRBV5-6 and TRBJ2-5, with a weak D call TRBD1 (6 bases). This CDR3 contains 16 residues. V lost 0 bases, J lost 4 bases, and 16 bases lay in between. CDR1 is SGHDT, CDR2 YYEEEE, per germline. In nucleotides, the CDR3 is TGTGCCAGCAGCTTGGTGGCAGGGGAACGGGGAGAGACCCAGTACTTC. Its protein product is CASSLVAGERGETQYF.

The chain recombines TRBV5-1 with TRBJ2-1; perhaps TRBD1 as D (6 bases). Germline-derived CDR1 and CDR2 are SGHRS and YFSETQ. The CDR3 spans 15 residues. V lost 0 bases, J lost 8 bases, and 15 bases lay in between. CDR3 sequence (DNA): TGCGCCAGCAGCTTGGGGGGGCCTGGGATATATGAGCAGTTCTTC. As protein: CASSLGGPGIYEQFF.

This sequence joins TRBV27 and TRBJ2-1, with D maybe TRBD1 (5 bases). This CDR3 spans 14 amino acids. Trimming pared 4 bases from V and 7 bases from J, leaving 14 bases between. Germline V CDR1 and CDR2: MNHEY, SMNVEV (reference sequence). CDR3 in DNA: TGTGCCAGCAGTTCAGGACAAGTGTGGAATGAGCAGTTCTTC. Amino acids: CASSSGQVWNEQFF.

CDR3 protein: CASSLDNFADTQYF. In DNA form, the CDR3 reads TGTGCCAGCAGCTTAGATAACTTCGCAGATACGCAGTATTTT. The chain uses TRBV11-3 and TRBJ2-3; D uncertain. This CDR3 is built from 14 residues. CDR1 is SGHNT, CDR2 YENEEA, per germline. V was clipped by 0 bases and J by 4 bases, with 8 bases between them.

V is TRBV5-1 and J is TRBJ2-1, with TRBD1 matching 10 bases. The CDR3 extends over 15 amino acids. From germline, CDR1 is SGHRS and CDR2 YFSETQ. V was clipped by 3 bases and J by 5 bases; unmatched bases: 5. The CDR3 here is CASSSQGQGNNEQFF. DNA of the CDR3: TGCGCCAGCAGCTCCCAGGGACAGGGGAACAATGAGCAGTTCTTC.

V is TRBV7-8 and J is TRBJ2-7, with 9 nucleotides matching TRBD2. CDR3 length: 15 residues. Unmatched junction bases numbered 4, after V lost 1 base and J lost 3 bases. Germline assignment: CDR1 SGHVS and CDR2 FQNEAQ. The CDR3 DNA reads as TGTGCCAGCAGCTTAGTAGCTAGCGGGGACTACGAGCAGTACTTC. Residues: CASSLVASGDYEQYF.

The chain is built from TRBV5-1 and TRBJ2-5; D is perhaps TRBD2 (5 bases). The end of the DNA is better explained by TRBJ2-7, so the J call may be wrong. The CDR3 contains 14 residues. CDR1 is SGHRS, CDR2 YFSETQ, per germline. In nucleotides, the CDR3 is TGCGCCAGCCGGGATAAGATAAATGCCTACGAGCAGTACTTC. This sequence encodes CASRDKINAYEQYF.

The rearrangement joins TRBV27 to TRBJ2-1; no clear D gene. The CDR3 contains 12 residues. CDR1 is MNHEY and CDR2 is SMNVEV in the germline V gene (reference sequence). The ends were cut back, 6 bases at V and 7 bases at J, with 10 bases in the middle. CDR3 amino acids: CASRKDLNEQFF. CDR3 nucleotides: TGTGCCAGCAGGAAAGACTTAAATGAGCAGTTCTTC.

The sample holds one count of this clone. The chain recombines TRBV5-4 with TRBJ2-1; 11 bases fit TRBD2. Germline V gives CDR1 SGHNT, CDR2 YYREEE (reference sequence). The J segment lost 5 bases and the V segment lost 0 bases, leaving 7 bases of the junction unmatched. The CDR3 consists of 17 residues. CDR3 loop: CASSLVASGRYNNEQFF. CDR3 in DNA: TGTGCCAGCAGCTTGGTGGCTAGCGGGAGGTATAACAATGAGCAGTTCTTC. The complete variable domain, with remaining parts taken from reference TRBV5-4 and TRBJ2-1, reads ETGVTQSPTHLIKTRGQQVTLRCSSQSGHNTVSWYQQALGQGPQFIFQYYREEENGRGNFPPRFSGLQFPNYSSELNVNALELDDSALYLCASSLVASGRYNNEQFFGPGTRLTVL.

This chain joins TRBV7-6 and TRBJ2-3, with D maybe TRBD2 (6 bases). The germline V gene encodes CDR1 SGHVS and CDR2 FNYEAQ. Trimming took off 3 bases at V and 4 bases at J, with 8 bases between the two ends. The CDR3 is 13 residues long. The CDR3 region is CASSLAGPDTQYF. Here the CDR3 DNA reads TGTGCCAGCAGCTTGGCGGGACCAGATACGCAGTATTTT.

V gene TRBV4-1 combines with J gene TRBJ2-4, with 9 bases matching TRBD1. Germline CDR1 MGHRA, CDR2 YSYEKL. The V and J ends lost 0 bases and 0 bases, in that order; junction bases with no gene match: 9. This CDR3 has 19 residues. In DNA form, the CDR3 reads TGCGCCAGCAGCCAAGAGACAGGGGGTTCAGATTTAGCCAAAAACATTCAGTACTTC. This sequence encodes CASSQETGGSDLAKNIQYF.

V usage is TRBV14 and J usage is TRBJ2-7; possibly TRBD2 for D (5 bases). The CDR3 covers 14 residues. CDR1 and CDR2 (germline): SGHDN, FVKESK. Trimming removed 3 bases from V and 0 bases from J, with 9 bases in between. This CDR3 is CASSQRVTSYEQYF. Written as DNA, the CDR3 is TGTGCCAGCAGCCAGAGGGTGACCTCCTACGAGCAGTACTTC.

The V gene is TRBV5-5, the J gene TRBJ2-6; TRBD1 aligns across 7 bases. Germline CDR1 is SGHKS and CDR2 is YYEKEE (reference sequence). CDR3 length: 17 residues. The J segment lost 4 bases and the V segment lost 0 bases, leaving 7 bases of the junction unmatched. This CDR3 is CASSLGTGLSGANVLTF. Written as DNA, the CDR3 is TGTGCCAGCAGCTTGGGGACAGGCTTATCCGGGGCCAACGTCCTGACTTTC.

V and J are TRBV4-1 and TRBJ1-1, with D unclear. This CDR3 is built from 13 residues. Germline-derived CDR1 and CDR2 are MGHRA and YSYEKL. Trimming stripped 6 bases from V and 1 base from J, with 9 bases between. The CDR3, as DNA: TGCGCCAGCAGTGCGACGGGGAACACTGAAGCTTTCTTT. It encodes CASSATGNTEAFF.

V is TRBV7-2 and J is TRBJ2-1; 7 positions match TRBD2. CDR1 and CDR2 from the germline V gene are SGHTA and FQGNSA. This CDR3 has 17 amino acids. Trimming took 1 base from V and 0 from J; bases not matched to a gene: 6. The CDR3 bases are TGTGCCAGCAGCTTAGTTGGGGGGGGAGACTCCTACAATGAGCAGTTCTTC. This gives the protein CASSLVGGGDSYNEQFF. Full variable domain (outside the CDR3, taken from reference TRBV7-2 and TRBJ2-1): GAGVSQSPSNKVTEKGKDVELRCDPISGHTALYWYRQSLGQGLEFLIYFQGNSAPDKSGLPSDRFSAERTGGSVSTLTIQRTQQEDSAVYLCASSLVGGGDSYNEQFFGPGTRLTVL.

The CDR3 loop reads CASSGTLAGGADTQYF. The CDR3 DNA sequence: TGTGCCAGCAGCGGAACACTAGCGGGAGGCGCAGATACGCAGTATTTT. The V gene is TRBV5-4, the J gene TRBJ2-3; 12 bases align to TRBD2. The CDR3 loop spans 16 amino acids. Trimming at V came to 4 bases and at J to 4 bases, leaving 7 bases not matched to a gene. Germline V lookup: CDR1 SGHNT, CDR2 YYREEE (reference sequence).

This chain joins TRBV11-2 and TRBJ2-5, with D uncertain. The V gene lost 7 bases and the J gene lost 4 bases, with 10 bases spanning the gap. CDR1 is SGHAT and CDR2 is FQNNGV in the germline V gene. CDR3 length: 12 residues. CDR3: CASTIFGETQYF. CDR3 nucleotide sequence: TGTGCCAGCACCATCTTCGGAGAGACCCAGTACTTC. Variable domain in full (rest from reference TRBV11-2 and TRBJ2-5): EAGVAQSPRYKIIEKRQSVAFWCNPISGHATLYWYQQILGQGPKLLIQFQNNGVVDDSQLPKDRFSAERLKGVDSTLKIQPAKLEDSAVYLCASTIFGETQYFGPGTRLLVL.

The rearrangement joins TRBV15 to TRBJ2-3; TRBD1 might be the D (5 bases). Trimming pared 3 bases from V and 6 bases from J, leaving 10 bases between. The CDR3 extends over 13 amino acids. Looked up from germline, CDR1 is LNHNV and CDR2 is YYDKDF (reference sequence). CDR3 coding DNA: TGTGCCACCAGCAGGGGGCCATCGGATACGCAGTATTTT. This sequence encodes CATSRGPSDTQYF.

The chain carries TRBV9 and TRBJ2-1; D might be TRBD2 (6 bases). V was trimmed by 2 bases and J by 4 bases, leaving 10 bases between them. The CDR3 is 14 residues long. Germline-derived CDR1 and CDR2 are SGDLS and YYNGEE. The CDR3 loop reads CASSVSGKYNEQFF. Here the CDR3 DNA reads TGTGCCAGCAGCGTTAGCGGAAAATACAATGAGCAGTTCTTC.

This clone was found once. The chain employs TRBV5-6 and TRBJ2-7; 14 positions agree with TRBD2. Germline CDR1 SGHDT, CDR2 YYEEEE. Trimming removed 3 bases from V and 6 bases from J; junction bases left unmatched: 2. The CDR3 is 14 amino acids. This CDR3 is CASSYGTSGSEQYF. As DNA, the CDR3 is TGTGCCAGCAGCTACGGGACTAGCGGGAGCGAGCAGTACTTC.

The chain has TRBV5-4 and TRBJ2-1; 7 positions agree with TRBD2. The V gene end was trimmed by 1 base and the J gene end by 8 bases; junction bases not matched to a gene: 9. The CDR3 runs to 15 residues. Germline lookup yields CDR1 SGHNT and CDR2 YYREEE (reference sequence). The chain's CDR3 is CASSLRAGTSDEQFF. CDR3 DNA: TGTGCCAGCAGCTTGAGGGCGGGAACTAGCGATGAGCAGTTCTTC.

J is TRBJ2-7 and V is TRBV2; D unclear. The V end was cut by 0 bases, the J end by 6 bases, with 9 bases between. CDR1 and CDR2 (germline): SNHLY, FYNNEI. There are 13 residues in the CDR3. In nucleotides, the CDR3 is TGTGCCAGCAGTGAAGCGCAGGTGGGCGAGCAGTACTTC. Its protein product is CASSEAQVGEQYF.

The chain is built from TRBV14 and TRBJ2-3; D is perhaps TRBD1 (5 bases). V lost 0 bases to trimming and J lost 3 bases, with 10 bases between them. CDR3 length: 15 amino acids. Germline V CDR1 and CDR2: SGHDN, FVKESK. The CDR3 loop is CASSQDRVGTDTQYF. CDR3 nucleotide sequence: TGTGCCAGCAGCCAAGACAGGGTCGGGACAGATACGCAGTATTTT.

The V gene is TRBV20-1, the J gene TRBJ2-1; D is unclear. V was pared by 8 bases and J by 0 bases, with 5 bases between. Germline CDR1 and CDR2: DFQATT and SNEGSKA (reference sequence). CDR3 size: 11 residues. The CDR3 sequence is CSYSSYNEQFF. The CDR3, as DNA: TGCAGTTATAGCTCCTACAATGAGCAGTTCTTC.

This clone was found once. V usage is TRBV28 and J usage is TRBJ2-7; 7 bases line up with TRBD2. Per the germline V gene, CDR1 is MDHEN and CDR2 is SYDVKM. CDR3 length equals 13 residues. J lost 3 bases, V lost 4 bases, and 3 bases had no gene match. CDR3 loop: CASSSTSSYEQYF. In DNA, the CDR3 is TGTGCCAGCAGTTCGACTAGCAGCTACGAGCAGTACTTC.

The CDR3 DNA reads as TGTGCCAGTAGTAATTCACTAGCGGGAGAATCCGAGCAGTACTTC. Protein: CASSNSLAGESEQYF. V gene TRBV19 combines with J gene TRBJ2-7; 11 nucleotides match TRBD2. The CDR3 runs to 15 residues. From germline, CDR1 is LNHDA and CDR2 SQIVND (reference sequence). Trimming took 4 bases from V and 6 from J; bases not matched to a gene: 8.